Listed here are 8 T cell receptor beta chains from one sample, sequenced in a study of graft-versus-host responses after intestinal transplantation. TCRdb keeps only in-frame clones here, not all; method: immunoSEQ multiplex PCR. The sample lists 71,000 or so clones, roughly 91% occurring once. Their antigen targets remain unknown. The sequencing used unstimulated CD8+ T cells sorted from spleen or lymph node cells, collected before intestinal transplant. The receptors shown here come from a human donor who received an intestinal transplant.

A few counts support this clone. The chain uses TRBV10-2 and TRBJ1-1; TRBD1 matches at 9 bases. With 5 bases clipped from V and 5 bases from J, the junction kept 3 bases outside the gene matches. The CDR3 is 13 residues long. Germline V gives CDR1 WSHSY, CDR2 SAAADI. The CDR3 bases are TGCGCCAGCAGTACAGGGGGCCGAACTGAAGCTTTCTTT. Encoded protein: CASSTGGRTEAFF.

V usage is TRBV16 and J usage is TRBJ1-1, with a weak D call TRBD1 (6 bases). This CDR3 region has 15 residues. Trimming left V 2 bases short and J 0 bases short, with 10 bases between. Germline CDR1 is KGHSY and CDR2 is FQNENV. CDR3: CASSQTTGLNTEAFF. The CDR3 DNA sequence: TGTGCCAGCAGCCAAACGACAGGACTGAACACTGAAGCTTTCTTT.

The chain recombines TRBV6-4 with TRBJ2-3, with 8 nucleotides matching TRBD2. Trimming cost V 5 bases and J 4 bases; bases outside gene matches: 5. This CDR3 is built from 14 residues. The germline gives CDR1 MRHNA, CDR2 SNTAGT. DNA of the CDR3: TGTGCCAGCAGTCCCGGGGGGGCCCCAGATACGCAGTATTTT. Its protein is CASSPGGAPDTQYF.

As DNA, the CDR3 is TGTGCCAGCAGTGAATTGGGGGACAGGGGGCACGAGCAGTACTTC. The encoded protein is CASSELGDRGHEQYF. The rearrangement links TRBV2 to TRBJ2-7, with TRBD1 matching over 12 bases. The V gene's germline CDR1 is SNHLY and CDR2 FYNNEI. CDR3 length: 15 amino acids. Losses at the gene ends were 2 bases for V and 5 bases for J; bases not matched to a gene: 4.

J is TRBJ2-1 and V is TRBV7-3; D perhaps matches TRBD2 (6 bases). The germline V and J ends were trimmed by 4 bases and 8 bases, with 12 bases remaining between them. In germline, CDR1 is SGHTA, CDR2 FQGTGA. The CDR3 covers 13 residues. CDR3 residues: CASSSSRLDEQFF. CDR3 DNA sequence: TGTGCCAGCAGCTCCTCCAGACTAGATGAGCAGTTCTTC.

V and J are TRBV6-6 and TRBJ1-1; tentatively, D is TRBD1 (6 bases). The CDR3 spans 16 residues. Germline V gene sequence: CDR1 MNHNY, CDR2 SVGAGI (reference sequence). Deletions cut 6 bases from V and 6 bases from J, with 23 bases between. The CDR3: CASRYVWDTPGAEAFF. DNA for the CDR3: TGTGCCAGCAGATACGTATGGGACACCCCTGGCGCTGAAGCTTTCTTT.

This sequence joins TRBV13 and TRBJ2-5; 9 bases line up with TRBD1. The length of the CDR3 is 15 residues. The germline gives CDR1 PRHDT, CDR2 FYEKMQ (reference sequence). V lost 1 base, J lost 11 bases, and 11 bases stayed unmatched. CDR3 residues: CASSLAGTGIGEQYF. The CDR3, as DNA: TGTGCCAGCAGCTTAGCCGGGACAGGGATCGGGGAGCAGTACTTC.

This clone was counted a single time. The DNA of the CDR3 is TGTGCCAGCAGCTTGGGTCCGCTAGCGGGGGGTCAAGAGACCCAGTACTTC. Translating gives CASSLGPLAGGQETQYF. The rearrangement links TRBV13 to TRBJ2-5, with TRBD2 identical over 11 bases. The germline V gene encodes CDR1 PRHDT and CDR2 FYEKMQ (reference sequence). The CDR3 contains 17 residues. V lost 3 bases and J lost 2; bases outside the gene matches: 8.